This T cell receptor beta chain was profiled in a study of human versus mouse CDR3 diversity and MHC coevolution (dated by TCRdb to 2015 to 2018). Context from the whole study: The immunoSEQ assay was reported to detect one in 200,000 T cells and to minimize multiplex PCR amplification bias. Human naive CD4 T cell repertoires served as a reference for TCR selection on multiple MHC II alleles, compared against human-TCR-locus transgenic mice with single MHC II. Three healthy volunteer blood donors made up the human cohort, with one aged 30 to 39, one aged 40 to 50 and one aged 60 to 70 at collection. Across the mouse and human samples, each sample yielded between 0.6 x 10^7 and 1.6 x 10^7 valid reads. General conclusions and limits of the study: Among all the groups compared, the lowest clonal inequality scores came from most of the three human donors. The largest TCR beta repertoire according to iCHAO1 estimates belonged to humans, at some 1.5 million clonotypes, a result attributed likely to selection by multiple MHC II molecules. On average, humans had more CDR3 deletions and insertions than mice, indicating greater exonuclease and TdT activity. Because human T cells were selected on several MHC II alleles, repertoire diversity in humans and mice was not considered directly comparable.

Comments on this clone: No antigen is known for it. The junction departs from germline at one end; a sequencing error may be responsible.

The QIAGEN blood and tissue kit was used to extract genomic DNA from the sorted cells, and that DNA was then quantified on a NanoDrop 1000. TCR alpha and beta chains were deep sequenced and quantified on the immunoSEQ platform using multiplex PCR of genomic DNA. Per the original workflow: Annotation of the TCR sequences relied on IMGT gene and region definitions. Out-of-frame rearrangements were used as a proxy for the preselection repertoire and compared with in-frame clonotypes. The iCHAO1 estimator supplied with the immunoSEQ platform was used to estimate repertoire size. A Gini index, which is based on the Lorenz curve, was applied to in-frame amino acid clonotypes to measure clonal inequality. Shared clonotypes were counted with the intersect function of the R package tcR, and similarity was scored with the Jaccard index. Frequencies of V, J and V-J usage were subjected to principal component analysis with the R prcomp function, without normalization. In TCRdb, the immuneACCESS table is reduced to in-frame sequences with V and J assigned. These tables do not hold every clone; where another copy was compared, an unresolved V gene accounts for under half, and the others remain unexplained. The V and J calls and the clone size are those of that table, but D and trimming were determined from the DNA. The sample table records tens of thousands of clones; 80% to 95% of these occur just once. The ten largest make up 1.1% to 1.5% of the sample.

Sequences SNHLY (CDR1) and FYNNEI (CDR2) are obtained from the germline V gene. The CDR3 sequence holds 14 residues, the cysteine and phenylalanine included. The DNA shown is the 42-base CDR3, in frame from base 1. Fluorescence-activated cell sorting was used to isolate naive CD4 T cells, defined as CD45RO-negative and CD62L-positive, from PBMCs. From each donor, about 48 ml of fresh peripheral blood was taken, and Ficoll density centrifugation was then used to isolate PBMCs. All samples were sorted on a FACSAria III instrument and reached purity above 95%. The chain links TRBV2 with TRBJ2-5; TRBD1 lines up with 8 middle nucleotides. TRBJ2-7 explains the end of the DNA better; the J call may be wrong. The receptor's source is a person aged 25 to 69 in good health. Sequencing used naive CD4+ T cells from blood. The meaning of the sample's cell subset or site label: CD45RO-negative CD62L-positive naive CD4 T cells. For the CDR3, the sequence is CASSEGQGAYEQYF. The DNA sequence follows: TGTGCCAGCAGCGAAGGACAGGGTGCGTACGAGCAGTACTTC.